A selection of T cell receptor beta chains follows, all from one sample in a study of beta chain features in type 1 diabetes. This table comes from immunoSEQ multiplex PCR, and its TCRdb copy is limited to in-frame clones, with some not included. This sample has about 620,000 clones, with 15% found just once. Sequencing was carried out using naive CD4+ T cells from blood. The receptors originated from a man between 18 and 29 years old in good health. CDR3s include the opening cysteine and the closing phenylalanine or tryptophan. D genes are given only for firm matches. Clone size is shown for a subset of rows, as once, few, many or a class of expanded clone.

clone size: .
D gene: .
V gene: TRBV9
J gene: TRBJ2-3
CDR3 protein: CASSVEGRRTDTQYF

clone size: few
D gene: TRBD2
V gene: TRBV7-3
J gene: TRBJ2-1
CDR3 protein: CASSSASGAGVGEQFF

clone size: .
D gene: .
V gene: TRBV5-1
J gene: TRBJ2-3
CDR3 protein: CASSPDLRGTDTQYF

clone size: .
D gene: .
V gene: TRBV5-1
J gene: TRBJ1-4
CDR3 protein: CASSLATDINEKLFF

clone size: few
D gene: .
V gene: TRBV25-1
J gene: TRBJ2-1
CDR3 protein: CASSESGNNEQFF

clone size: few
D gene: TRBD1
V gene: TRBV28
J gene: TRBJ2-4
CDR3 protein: CASSPPGTAGNIQYF

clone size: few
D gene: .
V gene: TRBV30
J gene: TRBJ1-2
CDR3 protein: CAWRGLDYGYTF

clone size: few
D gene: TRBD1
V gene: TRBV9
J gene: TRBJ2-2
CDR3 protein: CASSPRTGTLSGELFF

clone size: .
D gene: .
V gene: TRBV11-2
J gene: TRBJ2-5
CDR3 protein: CASSLDRGLFRGSQYF

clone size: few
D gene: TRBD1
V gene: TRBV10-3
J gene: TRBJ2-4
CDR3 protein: CAISESPGGPLQAKNIQYF

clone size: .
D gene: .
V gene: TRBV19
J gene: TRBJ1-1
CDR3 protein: CASSRDGLTTEAFF

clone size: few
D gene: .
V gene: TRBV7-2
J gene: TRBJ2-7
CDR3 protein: CASSPRVLTGFSYEQYF